This TCR beta chain originates from a study of blood T cell repertoires in COVID-19. About the study: The United States, Italy and Spain were the sources of the acute and convalescent COVID-19 samples.

In Seattle, patients joined the study during active infection and were tracked longitudinally. In the authors' workflow: Estimated nucleated cell counts came from reference gene primer amplification. Measured with immunoSEQ multiplex PCR; TCRdb has only the in-frame clones, and not every one. V, J and clone size reflect that table, while D and trimming were determined from the DNA. The data show around 120,000 clones, around 87% seen once. The CDR3 totals 17 residues. From germline, CDR1 is LGHNA and CDR2 YNFKEQ. With 1 base clipped from V and 0 bases from J, the junction kept 6 bases outside the gene matches.

The V gene is TRBV4-2, the J gene TRBJ1-2; TRBD1 matches at 9 bases. The material sequenced was peripheral blood. The clonotype was recovered from a woman aged 60-75 years with COVID-19, enrolled during active disease. The CDR3 is CASSQGTGALANYGYTF. DNA of the CDR3: TGTGCCAGCAGCCAAGGGACAGGGGCCTTAGCTAACTATGGCTACACCTTC.